Sequencing of this T cell receptor (beta chain) was carried out in a study of T cells in Graves' hyperthyroidism and ophthalmopathy. This clonotype was seen repeatedly, ten times or more. Antigen specificity is unknown. Uncontrolled infection, other autoimmune disease, pregnancy or lactation excluded patients. The study based diagnoses on clinical symptoms, serum thyroxine and TRAb, thyroid ultrasound and orbital computed tomography. PBMCs were obtained from 9 to 10 ml fresh peripheral blood. General study findings and limits: Most expanded thyroid clonotypes above 0.001 recurred in blood.

This CDR3 spans 14 amino acids. Trimming pared 3 bases from V and 1 base from J, leaving 9 bases between. RNA transcripts gave rise to amplified TCR beta CDR3 regions. Carried out on the TCR CDR3, a first-round RT-PCR used the HTBI primer set. TCRdb re-called the multiplex PCR reads through MiXCR, storing one row per CDR3 protein. Found here are around 610,000 distinct CDR3 sequences, under 15% of them singletons; the top ten hold about 4%. The specimen was blood. The TCR was taken from a woman in her 40s with Graves' ophthalmopathy. V is TRBV12-3 or TRBV12-4 and J is TRBJ2-5, with a weak D call TRBD1 (5 bases). Here the CDR3 DNA reads TGTGCCAGCAGTTTGTCAGGGTTCCAAGAGACCCAGTACTTC. Translation: CASSLSGFQETQYF.